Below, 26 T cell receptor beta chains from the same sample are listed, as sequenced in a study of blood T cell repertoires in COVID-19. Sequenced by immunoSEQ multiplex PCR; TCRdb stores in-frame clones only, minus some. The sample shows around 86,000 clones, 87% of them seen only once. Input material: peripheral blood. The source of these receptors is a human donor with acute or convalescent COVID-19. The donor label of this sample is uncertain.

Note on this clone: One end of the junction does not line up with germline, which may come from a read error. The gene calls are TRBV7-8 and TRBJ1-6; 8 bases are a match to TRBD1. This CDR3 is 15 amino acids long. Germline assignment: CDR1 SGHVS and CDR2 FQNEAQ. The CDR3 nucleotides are TGTGCCAGCAGTTTAGAACAGGGGGTTTCTTCACCCCTCCACTTT. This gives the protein CASSLEQGVSSPLHF.

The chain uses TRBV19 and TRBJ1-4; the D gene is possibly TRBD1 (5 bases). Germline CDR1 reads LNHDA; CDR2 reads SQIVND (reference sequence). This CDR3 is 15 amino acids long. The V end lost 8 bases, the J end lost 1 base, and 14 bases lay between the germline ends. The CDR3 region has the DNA TGTGCCAGTCAAACGCGGGGGGGAACTAATGAAAAACTGTTTTTT. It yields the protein CASQTRGGTNEKLFF. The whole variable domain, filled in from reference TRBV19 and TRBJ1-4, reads DGGITQSPKYLFRKEGQNVTLSCEQNLNHDAMYWYRQDPGQGLRLIYYSQIVNDFQKGDIAEGYSVSREKKESFPLTVTSAQKNPTAFYLCASQTRGGTNEKLFFGSGTQLSVL.

The CDR3 protein is CASTRQRDYEQYF. The CDR3, as DNA: TGTGCCAGCACCCGACAGAGAGACTACGAGCAGTACTTC. The chain couples TRBV7-9 to TRBJ2-7; weak D call: TRBD1 (5 bases). Germline V CDR1 and CDR2: SEHNR, FQNEAQ (reference sequence). This CDR3 region has 13 residues. V was pared by 7 bases and J by 3 bases, with 13 bases between.

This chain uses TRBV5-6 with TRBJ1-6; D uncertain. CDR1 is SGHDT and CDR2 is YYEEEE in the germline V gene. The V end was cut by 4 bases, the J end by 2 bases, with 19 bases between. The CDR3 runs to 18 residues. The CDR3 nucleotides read TGTGCCAGCAGCCCGGAACGCGGGCGGGGAACCTATAATTCACCCCTCCACTTT. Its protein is CASSPERGRGTYNSPLHF.

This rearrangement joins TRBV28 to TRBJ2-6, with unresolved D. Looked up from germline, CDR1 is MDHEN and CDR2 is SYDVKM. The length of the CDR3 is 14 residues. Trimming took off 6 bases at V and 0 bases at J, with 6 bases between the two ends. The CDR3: CASRPGSGANVLTF. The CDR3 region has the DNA TGTGCCAGCAGACCCGGCTCTGGGGCCAACGTCCTGACTTTC.

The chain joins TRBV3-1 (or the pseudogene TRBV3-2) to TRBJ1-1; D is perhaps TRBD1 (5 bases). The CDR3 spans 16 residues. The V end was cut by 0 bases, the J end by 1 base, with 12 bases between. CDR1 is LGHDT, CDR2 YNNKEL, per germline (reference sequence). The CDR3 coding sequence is TGTGCCAGCAGCCAAGATCCCACAGGAGCGAACACTGAAGCTTTCTTT. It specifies CASSQDPTGANTEAFF.

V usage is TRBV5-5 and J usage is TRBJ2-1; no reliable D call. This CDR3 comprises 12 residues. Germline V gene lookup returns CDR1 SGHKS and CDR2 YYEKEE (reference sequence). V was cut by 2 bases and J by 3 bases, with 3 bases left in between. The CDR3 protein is CASSFGYNEQFF. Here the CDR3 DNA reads TGTGCCAGCAGCTTCGGCTACAATGAGCAGTTCTTC.

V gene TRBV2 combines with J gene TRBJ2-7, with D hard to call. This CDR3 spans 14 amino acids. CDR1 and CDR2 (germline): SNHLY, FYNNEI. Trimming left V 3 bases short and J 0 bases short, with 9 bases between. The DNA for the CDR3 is TGTGCCAGCAGTGACTTTGTTTACTCCTACGAGCAGTACTTC. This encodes CASSDFVYSYEQYF.

This CDR3 is CASSQAASGGTDTQYF. The CDR3 DNA is TGCGCCAGCAGCCAAGCAGCTAGCGGGGGGACAGATACGCAGTATTTT. The chain links TRBV4-1 to TRBJ2-3; 11 nucleotides line up with TRBD2. CDR3 size: 16 residues. After removal of 1 base from V and 3 bases from J, the junction contained 3 bases not matched to a gene. Per germline, CDR1 MGHRA and CDR2 YSYEKL.

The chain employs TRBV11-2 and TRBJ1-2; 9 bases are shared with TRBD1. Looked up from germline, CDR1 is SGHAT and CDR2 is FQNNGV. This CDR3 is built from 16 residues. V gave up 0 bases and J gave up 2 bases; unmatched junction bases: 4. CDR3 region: CASSLDWTGANYGYTF. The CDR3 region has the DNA TGTGCCAGCAGCTTAGATTGGACAGGGGCCAACTATGGCTACACCTTC. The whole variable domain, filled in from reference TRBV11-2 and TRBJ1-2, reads EAGVAQSPRYKIIEKRQSVAFWCNPISGHATLYWYQQILGQGPKLLIQFQNNGVVDDSQLPKDRFSAERLKGVDSTLKIQPAKLEDSAVYLCASSLDWTGANYGYTFGSGTRLTVV.

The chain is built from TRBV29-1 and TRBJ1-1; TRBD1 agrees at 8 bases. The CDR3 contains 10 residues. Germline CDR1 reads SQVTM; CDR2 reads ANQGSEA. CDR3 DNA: TGCACAGGGGGCGGCACTGAAGCTTTCTTT. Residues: CTGGGTEAFF. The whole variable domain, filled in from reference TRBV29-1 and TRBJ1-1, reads SAVISQKPSRDICQRGTSLTIQCQVDSQVTMMFWYRQQPGQSLTLIATANQGSEATYESGFVIDKFPISRPNLTFSTLTVSNMSPEDSSIYLCTGGGTEAFFGQGTRLTVV.

The CDR3 coding sequence is TGTGCCAGCAGTCCCCGAGGGGGGGGTGATACCTATAATTCACCCCTCCACTTT. It yields the protein CASSPRGGGDTYNSPLHF. The rearrangement links TRBV27 to TRBJ1-6, with a tentative D call TRBD1 (6 bases). V was trimmed by 5 bases and J by 2 bases, leaving 19 bases between them. CDR3 size: 18 residues. Germline CDR1 reads MNHEY; CDR2 reads SMNVEV (reference sequence).

The chain's CDR3 is CASSPGIAGASFEELFF. CDR3 nucleotides: TGCGCCAGCAGCCCCGGGATAGCGGGGGCCTCCTTCGAGGAGCTGTTTTTT. V gene TRBV10-1 combines with J gene TRBJ2-2; TRBD2 matches at 9 bases. V shed 6 bases and J 10 bases; nucleotides not matched to a gene: 18. This CDR3 has 17 amino acids. Germline lookup yields CDR1 WNHNN and CDR2 SYGVQD (reference sequence).

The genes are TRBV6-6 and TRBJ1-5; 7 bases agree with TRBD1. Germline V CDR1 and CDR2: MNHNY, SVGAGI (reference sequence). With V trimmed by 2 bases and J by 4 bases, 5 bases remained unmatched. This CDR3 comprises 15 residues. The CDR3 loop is CASSYDGRGNQPQHF. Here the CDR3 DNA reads TGTGCCAGCAGTTACGATGGCAGGGGGAATCAGCCCCAGCATTTT.

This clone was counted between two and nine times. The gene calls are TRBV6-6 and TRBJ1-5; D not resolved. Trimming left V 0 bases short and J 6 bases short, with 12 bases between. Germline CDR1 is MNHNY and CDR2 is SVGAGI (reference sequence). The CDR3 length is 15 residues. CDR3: CASSYSSGFGQPQHF. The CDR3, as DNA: TGTGCCAGCAGTTACTCATCGGGGTTCGGTCAGCCCCAGCATTTT.

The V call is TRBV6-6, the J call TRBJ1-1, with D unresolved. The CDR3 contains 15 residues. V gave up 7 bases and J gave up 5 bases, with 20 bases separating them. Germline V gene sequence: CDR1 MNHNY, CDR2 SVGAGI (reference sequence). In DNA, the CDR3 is TGTGCCAGCATCCCCAGCTATCCGGGTAGTACTGAAGCTTTCTTT. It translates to CASIPSYPGSTEAFF.

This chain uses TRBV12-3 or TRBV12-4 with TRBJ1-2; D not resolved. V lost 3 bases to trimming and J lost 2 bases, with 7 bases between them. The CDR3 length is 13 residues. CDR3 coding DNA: TGTGCCAGCAGTTTTTCTCAGAACTATGGCTACACCTTC. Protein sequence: CASSFSQNYGYTF.

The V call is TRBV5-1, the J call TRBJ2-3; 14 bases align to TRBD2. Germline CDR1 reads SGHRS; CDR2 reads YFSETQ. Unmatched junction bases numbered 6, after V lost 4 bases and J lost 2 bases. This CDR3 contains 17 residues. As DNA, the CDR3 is TGCGCCAGCAGCCCCCGGGGACTAGCGGGGGTCACAGATACGCAGTATTTT. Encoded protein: CASSPRGLAGVTDTQYF.

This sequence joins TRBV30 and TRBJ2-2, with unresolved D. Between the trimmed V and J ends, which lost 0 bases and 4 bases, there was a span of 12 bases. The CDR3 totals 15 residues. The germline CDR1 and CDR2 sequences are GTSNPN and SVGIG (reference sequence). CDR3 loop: CAWSVDSGLTGELFF. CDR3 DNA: TGTGCCTGGAGTGTCGATTCTGGGCTCACCGGGGAGCTGTTTTTT.

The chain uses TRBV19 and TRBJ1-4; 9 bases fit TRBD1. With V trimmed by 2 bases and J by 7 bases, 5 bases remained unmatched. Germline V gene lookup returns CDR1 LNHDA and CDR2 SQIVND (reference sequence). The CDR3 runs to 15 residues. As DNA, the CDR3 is TGTGCCAGTAGTATAACCGGGACAGGGCGTGAAAAACTGTTTTTT. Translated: CASSITGTGREKLFF.

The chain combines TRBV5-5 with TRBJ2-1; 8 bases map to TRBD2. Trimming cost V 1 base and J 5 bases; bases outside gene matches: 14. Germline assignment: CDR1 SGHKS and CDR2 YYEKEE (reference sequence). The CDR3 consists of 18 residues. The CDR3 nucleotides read TGTGCCAGCAGCTTGTGGGTCGGGGGGGCCCCCCCCGACAATGAGCAGTTCTTC. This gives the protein CASSLWVGGAPPDNEQFF. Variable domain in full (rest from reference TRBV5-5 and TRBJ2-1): DAGVTQSPTHLIKTRGQQVTLRCSPISGHKSVSWYQQVLGQGPQFIFQYYEKEERGRGNFPDRFSARQFPNYSSELNVNALLLGDSALYLCASSLWVGGAPPDNEQFFGPGTRLTVL.

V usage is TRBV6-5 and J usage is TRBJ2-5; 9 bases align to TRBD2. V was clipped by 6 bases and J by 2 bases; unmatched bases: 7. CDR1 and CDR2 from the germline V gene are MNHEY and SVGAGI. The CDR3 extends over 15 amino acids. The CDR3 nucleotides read TGTGCCAGCAGATTTAGCGGGGGCCGACAAGAGACCCAGTACTTC. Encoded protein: CASRFSGGRQETQYF.

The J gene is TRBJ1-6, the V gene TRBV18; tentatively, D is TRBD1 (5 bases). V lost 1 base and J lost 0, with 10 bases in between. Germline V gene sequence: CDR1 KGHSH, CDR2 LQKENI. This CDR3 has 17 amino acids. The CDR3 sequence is CASSPLTESSYNSPLHF. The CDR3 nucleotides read TGTGCCAGCTCACCACTGACAGAGAGCTCCTATAATTCACCCCTCCACTTT.

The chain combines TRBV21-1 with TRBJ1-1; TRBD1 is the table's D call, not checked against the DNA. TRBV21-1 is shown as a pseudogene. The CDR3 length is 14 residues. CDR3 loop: CASSKGRQSTEAFF. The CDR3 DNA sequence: TGTGCCAGCAGCAAAGGGAGACAGTCCACTGAAGCTTTCTTT.

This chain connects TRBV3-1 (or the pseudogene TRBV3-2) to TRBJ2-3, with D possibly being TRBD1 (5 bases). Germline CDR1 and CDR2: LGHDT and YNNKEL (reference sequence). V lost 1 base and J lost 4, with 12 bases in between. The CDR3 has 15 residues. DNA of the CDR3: TGTGCCAGCAGCCAAGCAGGGTTTGCCTCAGATACGCAGTATTTT. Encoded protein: CASSQAGFASDTQYF.

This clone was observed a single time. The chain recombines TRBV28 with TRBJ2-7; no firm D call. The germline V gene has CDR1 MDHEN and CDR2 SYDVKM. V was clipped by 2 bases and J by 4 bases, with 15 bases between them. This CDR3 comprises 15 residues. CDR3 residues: CASSLIAPNEYEQYF. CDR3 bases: TGTGCCAGCAGTTTAATCGCACCCAACGAGTACGAGCAGTACTTC.